A selection of T cell receptor beta chains follows, all from one sample in a study of T cells in Graves' hyperthyroidism and ophthalmopathy. TCRdb fed the multiplex PCR reads into MiXCR, producing one record per CDR3 protein. The sample lists 340,000 or so distinct CDR3 sequences, over 20% occurring once. The sample taken for sequencing was blood. The receptors stem from a woman aged 50 to 60 with Graves' hyperthyroidism. Both conserved end residues are part of each CDR3. Fields, in order: clone size, V gene, CDR3 length, D gene, J gene, CDR3 protein, CDR3 DNA. D genes are given only for firm matches. Some rows have no size entry. The others give once, few or many, or a class for an expanded clone.

>.|TRBV6-9|15|.|TRBJ1-5
CASSFSRDSNQPQHF
TGTGCCAGCAGTTTCTCCAGGGATAGCAATCAGCCCCAGCATTTT
>many|TRBV12-3/TRBV12-4|15|TRBD2|TRBJ2-5
CASSLTSGREETQYF
TGTGCCAGCAGTTTAACTAGCGGGAGGGAAGAGACCCAGTACTTC
>once|TRBV18|15|.|TRBJ1-2
CASSHGRRQSYGYTF
TGTGCCAGCTCGCATGGGAGGCGACAGTCTTATGGCTACACCTTC
>.|TRBV6-1|16|TRBD2|TRBJ2-7
CASRLAGGPGSYEQYF
TGTGCCAGCAGATTAGCGGGAGGGCCTGGTTCCTACGAGCAGTACTTC
>few|TRBV2|13|.|TRBJ2-7
CASGKGLSYEQYF
TGTGCCAGCGGGAAAGGACTTTCCTACGAGCAGTACTTC
>many|TRBV3-1|15|TRBD1|TRBJ2-3
CASSQRTGGPDTQYF
TGTGCCAGCAGCCAAAGGACAGGGGGTCCAGATACGCAGTATTTT
>many|TRBV7-9|15|.|TRBJ2-7
CASFGAGTATYEQYF
TGTGCCAGCTTTGGGGCCGGAACTGCAACTTACGAGCAGTACTTC
>many|TRBV28|15|.|TRBJ1-5
CASGWPGSRDRPQHF
TGTGCCAGCGGCTGGCCAGGGTCTCGGGATAGGCCCCAGCATTTT
>many|TRBV3-1|16|.|TRBJ2-5
CASSHYLAHNGETQYF
TGTGCCAGCAGCCATTATCTAGCGCATAATGGAGAGACCCAGTACTTC
>few|TRBV6-1|12|.|TRBJ2-1
CASIASVQEQFF
TGTGCCAGCATCGCCTCGGTACAGGAGCAGTTCTTC
>many|TRBV7-9|14|TRBD1|TRBJ2-2
CASSPDRATGELFF
TGTGCCAGCAGCCCAGACAGGGCCACCGGGGAGCTGTTTTTT
>.|TRBV4-1|13|TRBD1|TRBJ1-5
CASSQTQGQPQHF
TGCGCCAGCAGCCAAACACAGGGGCAGCCCCAGCATTTT
>many|TRBV20-1|16|.|TRBJ2-1
CSARDSGNNFYNEQFF
TGCAGTGCTAGAGATTCGGGCAATAACTTTTACAATGAGCAGTTCTTC
>few|TRBV7-9|13|.|TRBJ2-7
CASSLPPGYEQYF
TGTGCCAGCAGCTTACCTCCAGGTTACGAGCAGTACTTC
>.|TRBV9|15|TRBD1|TRBJ1-2
CASSTPGQANYGYTF
TGTGCCAGCAGCACCCCGGGACAGGCTAACTATGGCTACACCTTC
>many|TRBV29-1|13|.|TRBJ1-1
CSVEPVGNTEAFF
TGCAGCGTTGAACCGGTCGGTAACACTGAAGCTTTCTTT
>many|TRBV11-2|13|.|TRBJ2-3
CASSSPLEDTQYF
TGTGCCAGCTCCTCACCCCTCGAGGATACGCAGTATTTT
>many|TRBV11-2|17|.|TRBJ2-1
CASSSTRAGSSYNEQFF
TGTGCCAGCAGCTCAACTAGGGCGGGAAGCTCCTACAATGAGCAGTTCTTC
>few|TRBV20-1|14|.|TRBJ1-4
CSASPGGRDEKLLF
TGCAGTGCTAGCCCTGGAGGGAGGGATGAAAAACTGCTTTTT
>many|TRBV27|16|.|TRBJ1-1
CASLTRGGESNTEAFF
TGTGCCAGCCTAACGAGGGGGGGTGAATCGAACACTGAAGCTTTCTTT
>few|TRBV6-1|13|.|TRBJ1-6
CASTSGIYSPLHF
TGTGCCAGCACCAGTGGGATTTATTCACCCCTCCACTTT
>.|TRBV29-1|15|.|TRBJ2-3
CSVEYRASFEDTQYF
TGCAGCGTTGAATATCGGGCTTCCTTCGAAGATACGCAGTATTTT
>.|TRBV5-6|16|.|TRBJ1-6
CASSLADDTYNSPLHF
TGTGCCAGCAGCTTGGCCGACGACACCTATAATTCACCCCTCCACTTT
>many|TRBV2|14|.|TRBJ2-7
CATGYRDGPYEQYF
TGTGCCACAGGGTACCGGGACGGCCCCTACGAGCAGTACTTC
>.|TRBV11-3|13|.|TRBJ1-1
CASSHGELTEAFF
TGTGCCAGCAGTCACGGAGAATTAACTGAAGCTTTCTTT
>many|TRBV6-2/TRBV6-3|14|TRBD2|TRBJ2-7
CAISSGGASDEQYF
TGTGCCATCTCTAGCGGGGGGGCATCGGACGAGCAGTACTTC
>few|TRBV20-1|14|.|TRBJ1-5
CSARGGHSNQPQHF
TGCAGTGCTAGGGGGGGACATAGCAATCAGCCCCAGCATTTT
>many|TRBV20-1|14|.|TRBJ2-3
CSHSTGTEGDTQYF
TGCAGTCACTCCACTGGGACGGAAGGAGATACGCAGTATTTT
>many|TRBV11-2|14|.|TRBJ2-7
CASSSLLTSGEQYF
TGTGCCAGCAGCTCCCTCCTGACCTCGGGGGAGCAGTACTTC
>.|TRBV30|13|.|TRBJ1-5
CAWSITANQPQHF
TGTGCCTGGAGTATAACAGCTAATCAGCCCCAGCATTTT
>once|TRBV2|14|TRBD1|TRBJ2-2
CASKDRDNAGELFF
TGTGCCAGCAAAGACAGGGATAACGCCGGGGAGCTGTTTTTT
>many|TRBV28|14|.|TRBJ1-6
CASSEVGPNSPLHF
TGTGCCAGCAGTGAGGTCGGTCCTAATTCACCCCTCCACTTT
>few|TRBV18|17|TRBD2|TRBJ2-5
CASSPSREGGFAGTQYF
TGTGCCAGCTCACCATCACGGGAGGGCGGCTTTGCAGGGACCCAGTACTTC
>.|TRBV12-3/TRBV12-4|14|.|TRBJ2-2
CASSFWEANTQLFF
TGTGCCAGCAGTTTCTGGGAAGCGAACACACAGCTGTTTTTT
>many|TRBV9|13|.|TRBJ2-2
CASSPRTTGELFF
TGTGCCAGCAGCCCCAGGACGACCGGGGAGCTGTTTTTT
>many|TRBV20-1|15|TRBD2|TRBJ2-4
CSANQRERARNIQYF
TGCAGTGCTAACCAGCGGGAGAGGGCAAGGAACATTCAGTACTTC
>many|TRBV27|13|.|TRBJ2-7
CASSRTVSYEQYF
TGTGCCAGCAGCCGGACTGTCTCCTACGAGCAGTACTTC
>many|TRBV3-1|15|TRBD1|TRBJ1-2
CASSQEVTGFYGYTF
TGTGCCAGCAGCCAAGAGGTGACAGGGTTCTATGGCTACACCTTC
>.|TRBV29-1|15|.|TRBJ1-2
CSVEVSMDSPYGYTF
TGCAGCGTTGAAGTATCGATGGACAGCCCCTATGGCTACACCTTC
>few|TRBV27|14|.|TRBJ2-2
CASSPKWEFGELFF
TGTGCCAGCAGTCCGAAATGGGAGTTCGGGGAGCTGTTTTTT
>many|TRBV20-1|11|.|TRBJ2-7
CSASRSYEQYF
TGCAGTGCTAGCCGAAGCTACGAGCAGTACTTC
>many|TRBV12-3/TRBV12-4|14|.|TRBJ2-7
CASSPSGRPYEQYF
TGTGCCAGCAGTCCCTCGGGGCGACCCTACGAGCAGTACTTC
>few|TRBV27|16|.|TRBJ2-1
CASSGEPGREYNEQFF
TGTGCCAGCAGTGGTGAACCGGGAAGAGAATACAATGAGCAGTTCTTC
>.|TRBV2|14|.|TRBJ1-4
CASSGGRVNEKLFF
TGTGCCAGCAGCGGGGGGCGCGTTAATGAAAAACTGTTTTTT
>many|TRBV2|13|.|TRBJ1-2
CASRIGQNYGYTF
TGTGCCAGCAGGATTGGACAGAACTATGGCTACACCTTC
>.|TRBV2|14|.|TRBJ2-7
CASSWTLSSYEQYF
TGTGCCAGCAGTTGGACTCTGAGCTCCTACGAGCAGTACTTC
>.|TRBV5-1|15|TRBD1|TRBJ1-1
CASSRGQIMNTEAFF
TGCGCCAGCAGCCGGGGACAGATAATGAACACTGAAGCTTTCTTT
>many|TRBV5-1|12|.|TRBJ2-3
CASSLVGDTQYF
TGTGCCAGCAGCTTAGTGGGAGATACGCAGTATTTT
>many|TRBV7-6|13|.|TRBJ1-1
CASSYGRHTEAFF
TGTGCCAGCAGCTATGGTAGGCACACTGAAGCTTTCTTT
>.|TRBV7-9|15|TRBD1|TRBJ1-4
CASSFQQGVNEKLFF
TGTGCCAGCAGCTTCCAGCAGGGGGTTAATGAAAAACTGTTTTTT
>.|TRBV5-8|15|TRBD1|TRBJ2-1
CASSLGQGWGDEQFF
TGTGCCAGCAGCTTGGGACAGGGATGGGGTGATGAGCAGTTCTTC
>.|TRBV11-2|15|.|TRBJ2-7
CASGLIGGGPHEQYF
TGTGCCAGTGGCCTGATAGGGGGAGGGCCCCACGAGCAGTACTTC
>many|TRBV5-6|20|TRBD1|TRBJ1-2
CASSLGGGNRGTITSYGYTF
TGTGCCAGCAGCTTGGGAGGCGGGAACAGGGGGACAATTACGTCTTATGGCTACACCTTC
>many|TRBV3-1|14|.|TRBJ2-1
CASSQGGLVNEQFF
TGTGCCAGCAGCCAAGGAGGGCTCGTTAATGAGCAGTTCTTC
>.|TRBV12-3/TRBV12-4|14|TRBD2|TRBJ2-1
CASRTSGNYNEQFF
TGTGCCAGCCGGACTAGCGGAAACTACAATGAGCAGTTCTTC